This is a list of T cell receptor beta chains from one sample in a study of blood T cell repertoires in COVID-19. Sequenced by immunoSEQ multiplex PCR; TCRdb stores in-frame clones only, minus some. The sample lists about 93,000 clones; almost 90% were seen once. Input material: peripheral blood. These TCRs come from a human donor with active COVID-19. The donor label of this sample is uncertain. Both conserved end residues are part of each CDR3. The order of the fields is clone size, V gene, J gene, D gene, CDR3 DNA, CDR3 protein. D genes are given only for firm matches. Where a row states a size, it is once, few, many or the class of an expanded clone; other rows omit it.

few	TRBV7-2	TRBJ1-3	.	TGTGCCAGCAGCTTGGGTCAGGGCTCTGGAAACACCATATATTTT	CASSLGQGSGNTIYF
.	TRBV27	TRBJ2-6	TRBD1	TGTGCCAGCAGTTTCGCACAGGGGGTCGGGGCCAACGTCCTGACTTTC	CASSFAQGVGANVLTF
.	TRBV7-8	TRBJ1-1	.	TGTGCCAGCAGCTTAGAGGGACAAAACACTGAAGCTTTCTTT	CASSLEGQNTEAFF
.	TRBV3-1/TRBV3-2	TRBJ1-2	.	TGTGCCAGCAGCGTGGGGGGGGATGGCTACACCTTC	CASSVGGDGYTF
.	TRBV6-2/TRBV6-3	TRBJ1-1	TRBD1	TGTGCCAGCAGTTACTCGCCACGGGGGACAGGGGCCTTGAACACTGAAGCTTTCTTT	CASSYSPRGTGALNTEAFF
.	TRBV11-2	TRBJ2-7	.	TGTGCCAGCAGCATTCCCCTAGGGGGTGGGACCTCCTACGAGCAGTACTTC	CASSIPLGGGTSYEQYF
.	TRBV3-1/TRBV3-2	TRBJ2-4	TRBD2	TGTGCCAGCAGCCCGCGGGGGTGGCAGCAAAGTCTAGCCAAAAACATTCAGTACTTC	CASSPRGWQQSLAKNIQYF
.	TRBV5-1	TRBJ1-2	TRBD1	TGCGCCAGCAGCTTGGCCGGGACAGAAGATGGCTACACCTTC	CASSLAGTEDGYTF
.	TRBV6-2/TRBV6-3	TRBJ2-7	TRBD1	TGTGCCAGCAGTCAGGACAGGGTTTGGGAGCAGTACTTC	CASSQDRVWEQYF
.	TRBV5-5	TRBJ2-3	.	TGTGCCAGCAGCTCCCATCCGGGCACAGATACGCAGTATTTT	CASSSHPGTDTQYF
.	TRBV2	TRBJ1-1	TRBD1	TGTGCCAGCAGAGCCAGGGGGGACACTGAAGCTTTCTTT	CASRARGDTEAFF
.	TRBV5-1	TRBJ2-1	TRBD1	TGCGCCAGCAGCCCCGGACAGGGAACGTACAATGAGCAGTTCTTC	CASSPGQGTYNEQFF
.	TRBV12-3/TRBV12-4	TRBJ1-1	.	TGTGCCAGCGGCCTGAGGGTAACTGAAGCTTTCTTT	CASGLRVTEAFF
.	TRBV14	TRBJ1-6	TRBD1	TGTGCCAGCAGCCAAACTACAGGGGGAAATAATTCACCCCTCCACTTT	CASSQTTGGNNSPLHF
.	TRBV18	TRBJ1-2	.	TGTGCCAGCTCACCTGAAATTCGGGACATAGATGGCTACACCTTC	CASSPEIRDIDGYTF
.	TRBV7-2	TRBJ2-5	.	TGTGCCAGCAGCTTAGGGAGGGGTTTGGGAGAGACCCAGTACTTC	CASSLGRGLGETQYF
.	TRBV30	TRBJ2-3	.	TGTGCACTGAGACTGCGCACAGATACGCAGTATTTT	CALRLRTDTQYF
once	TRBV6-5	TRBJ1-2	.	TGTGCCAGCAGAAACAGCTATGGCTACACCTTC	CASRNSYGYTF
.	TRBV6-5	TRBJ2-7	TRBD1	TGTGCCAGCTCGCGGACAGGGTCGATCGACGAGCAGTACTTC	CASSRTGSIDEQYF
.	TRBV19	TRBJ1-4	.	TGTGCCAGTAGCGCAGGGTTGCCTAATGAAAAACTGTTTTTT	CASSAGLPNEKLFF
.	TRBV3-1/TRBV3-2	TRBJ2-3	.	TGTGCCAGCAGCCAAGTTTTCGGGGGACGCACAGATACGCAGTATTTT	CASSQVFGGRTDTQYF
.	TRBV13	TRBJ2-5	TRBD1	TGTGCCAGCAGCCCCACCCCGGGACAGGGCCAAGAGACCCAGTACTTC	CASSPTPGQGQETQYF
.	TRBV7-2	TRBJ2-2	.	TGTGCCAGCAGCTTGGGCAGTAACACCGGGGAGCTGTTTTTT	CASSLGSNTGELFF